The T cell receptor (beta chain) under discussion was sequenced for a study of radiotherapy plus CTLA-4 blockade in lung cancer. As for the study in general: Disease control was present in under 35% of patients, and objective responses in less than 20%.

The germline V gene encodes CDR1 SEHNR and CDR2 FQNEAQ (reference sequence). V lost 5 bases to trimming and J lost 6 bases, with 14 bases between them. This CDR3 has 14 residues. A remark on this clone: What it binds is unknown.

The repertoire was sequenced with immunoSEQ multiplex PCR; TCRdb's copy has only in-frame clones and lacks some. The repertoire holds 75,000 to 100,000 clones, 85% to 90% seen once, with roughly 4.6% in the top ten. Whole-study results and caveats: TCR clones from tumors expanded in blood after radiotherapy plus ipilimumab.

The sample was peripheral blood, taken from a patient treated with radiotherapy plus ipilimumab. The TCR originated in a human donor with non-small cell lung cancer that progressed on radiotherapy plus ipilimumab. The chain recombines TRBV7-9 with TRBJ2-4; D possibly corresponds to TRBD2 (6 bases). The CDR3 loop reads CASSDRGDLNIQYF. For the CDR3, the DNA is TGTGCCAGCAGCGACCGAGGGGACTTAAACATTCAGTACTTC. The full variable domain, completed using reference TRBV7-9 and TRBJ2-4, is DTGVSQNPRHKITKRGQNVTFRCDPISEHNRLYWYRQTLGQGPEFLTYFQNEAQLEKSRLLSDRFSAERPKGSFSTLEIQRTEQGDSAMYLCASSDRGDLNIQYFGAGTRLSVL.